This record looks at one TCR beta chain sequence and its context. The antigen is unknown. Germline CDR1 and CDR2: SGHRS and YFSETQ. V lost 2 bases, J lost 4 bases, and 13 bases lay in between. The CDR3 length is 15 residues. These data belong to a study of blood T cells in healthy people across ages. Whole-study results and caveats: Expanded clonotype changes were possibly confounded by unknown donor CMV status.

Isolated per sample were at least 6 million PBMCs. Sample-barcoded 5' priming and a J-beta primer mix drove a second PCR of about 6 to 11 cycles. Any given sample supplied a minimum of 3 million CDR3-containing paired-end reads. MiXCR, applied by TCRdb to the 5' RACE reads, yields one record per CDR3 protein. The sample lists over 1,500,000 distinct CDR3 sequences; 49% were seen once. The TCR comes from a woman aged 40-49 years in good health. The V call is TRBV5-1, the J call TRBJ2-1, with D possibly TRBD2 on 7 matching bases. The specimen was blood. CDR3 in amino acids: CASSLQGGEYNEQFF. As DNA, the CDR3 is TGCGCCAGCAGCTTACAGGGAGGGGAGTACAATGAGCAGTTCTTC.